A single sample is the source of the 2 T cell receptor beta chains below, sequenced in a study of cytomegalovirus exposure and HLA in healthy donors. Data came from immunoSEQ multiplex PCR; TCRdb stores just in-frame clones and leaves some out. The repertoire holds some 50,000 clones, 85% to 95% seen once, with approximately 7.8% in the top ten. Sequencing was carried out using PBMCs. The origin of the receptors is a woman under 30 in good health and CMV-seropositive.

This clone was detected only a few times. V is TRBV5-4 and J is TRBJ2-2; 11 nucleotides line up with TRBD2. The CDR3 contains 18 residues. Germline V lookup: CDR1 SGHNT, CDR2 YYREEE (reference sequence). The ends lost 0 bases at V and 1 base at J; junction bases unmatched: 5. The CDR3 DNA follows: TGTGCCAGCAGCTTGGGAACTAGCGGGAGCGAGAACACCGGGGAGCTGTTTTTT. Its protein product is CASSLGTSGSENTGELFF. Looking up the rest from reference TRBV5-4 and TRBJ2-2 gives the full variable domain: ETGVTQSPTHLIKTRGQQVTLRCSSQSGHNTVSWYQQALGQGPQFIFQYYREEENGRGNFPPRFSGLQFPNYSSELNVNALELDDSALYLCASSLGTSGSENTGELFFGEGSRLTVL.

The CDR3 here is CASSLEGQKLDTQYF. The CDR3 DNA is TGCGCCAGCAGCTTGGAGGGACAGAAATTAGATACGCAGTATTTT. J is TRBJ2-3 and V is TRBV5-1; 7 nucleotides agree with TRBD1. The V gene end was trimmed by 0 bases and the J gene end by 5 bases; junction bases not matched to a gene: 6. The germline V gene encodes CDR1 SGHRS and CDR2 YFSETQ. This CDR3 has 15 residues. Full variable domain (outside the CDR3, taken from reference TRBV5-1 and TRBJ2-3): KAGVTQTPRYLIKTRGQQVTLSCSPISGHRSVSWYQQTPGQGLQFLFEYFSETQRNKGNFPGRFSGRQFSNSRSEMNVSTLELGDSALYLCASSLEGQKLDTQYFGPGTRLTVL.